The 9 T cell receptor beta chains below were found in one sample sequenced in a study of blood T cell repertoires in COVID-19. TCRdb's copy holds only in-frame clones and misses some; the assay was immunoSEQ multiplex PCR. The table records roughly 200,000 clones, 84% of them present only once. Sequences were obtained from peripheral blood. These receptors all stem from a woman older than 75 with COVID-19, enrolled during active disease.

Written as DNA, the CDR3 is TGTGCCAGCAGCTCCCTCCGACAGGGCGCCCGGGATTCCTACGAGCAGTACTTC. It is translated as CASSSLRQGARDSYEQYF. The gene calls are TRBV13 and TRBJ2-7; 7 positions agree with TRBD1. The V and J ends lost 4 bases and 1 base, in that order; junction bases with no gene match: 16. CDR3 size: 18 residues. Germline CDR1 and CDR2: PRHDT and FYEKMQ (reference sequence).

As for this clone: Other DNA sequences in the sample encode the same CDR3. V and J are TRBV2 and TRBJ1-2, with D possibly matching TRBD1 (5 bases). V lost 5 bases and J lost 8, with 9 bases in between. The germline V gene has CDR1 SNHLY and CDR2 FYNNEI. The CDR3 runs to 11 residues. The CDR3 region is CASSPGRGYTF. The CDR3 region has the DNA TGTGCCAGCAGTCCAGGGCGCGGCTACACCTTC.

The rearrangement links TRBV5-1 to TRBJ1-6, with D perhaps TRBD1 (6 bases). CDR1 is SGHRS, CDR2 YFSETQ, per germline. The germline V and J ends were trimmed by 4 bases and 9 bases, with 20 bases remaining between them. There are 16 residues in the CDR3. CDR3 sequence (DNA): TGCGCCAGCAGCGCCGATTTACAGGGATCGGGTTCACCCCTCCACTTT. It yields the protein CASSADLQGSGSPLHF.

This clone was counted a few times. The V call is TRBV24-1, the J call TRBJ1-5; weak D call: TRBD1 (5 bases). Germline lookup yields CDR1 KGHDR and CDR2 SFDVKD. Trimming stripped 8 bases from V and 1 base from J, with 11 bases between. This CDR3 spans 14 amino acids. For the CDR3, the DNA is TGTGCCACCACATCAGGGTTAAGCAATCAGCCCCAGCATTTT. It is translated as CATTSGLSNQPQHF.

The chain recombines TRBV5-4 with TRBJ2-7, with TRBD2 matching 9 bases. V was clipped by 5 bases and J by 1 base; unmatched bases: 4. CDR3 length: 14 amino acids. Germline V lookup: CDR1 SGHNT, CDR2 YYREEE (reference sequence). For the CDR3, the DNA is TGTGCCAGCAGGGCGGGGGGGCCGTCCTACGAGCAGTACTTC. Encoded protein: CASRAGGPSYEQYF.

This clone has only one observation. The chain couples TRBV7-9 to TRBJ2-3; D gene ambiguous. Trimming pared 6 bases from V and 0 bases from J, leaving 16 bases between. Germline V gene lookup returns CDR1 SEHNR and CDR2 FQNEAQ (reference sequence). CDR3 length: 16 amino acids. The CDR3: CASSSSFLASTDTQYF. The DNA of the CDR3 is TGTGCCAGCAGTTCCTCTTTTCTGGCTAGCACAGATACGCAGTATTTT.

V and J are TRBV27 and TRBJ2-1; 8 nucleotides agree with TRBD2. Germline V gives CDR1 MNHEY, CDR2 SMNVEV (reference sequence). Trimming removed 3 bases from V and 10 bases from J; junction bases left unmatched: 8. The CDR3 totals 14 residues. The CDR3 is CASSLQAGVPEQFF. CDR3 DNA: TGTGCCAGCAGTTTGCAAGCGGGGGTTCCAGAGCAGTTCTTC.

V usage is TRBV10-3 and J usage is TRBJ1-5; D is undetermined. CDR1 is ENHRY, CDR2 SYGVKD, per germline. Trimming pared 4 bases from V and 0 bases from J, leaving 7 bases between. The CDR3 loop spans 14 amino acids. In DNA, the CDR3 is TGTGCCATCAGTGCGGGGAATAGCAATCAGCCCCAGCATTTT. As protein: CAISAGNSNQPQHF.

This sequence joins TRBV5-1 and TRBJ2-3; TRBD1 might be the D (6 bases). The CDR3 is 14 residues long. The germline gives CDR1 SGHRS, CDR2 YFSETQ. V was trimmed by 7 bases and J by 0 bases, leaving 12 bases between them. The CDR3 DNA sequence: TGCGCCAGCGGAACGGACAGAAGCACAGATACGCAGTATTTT. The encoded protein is CASGTDRSTDTQYF.